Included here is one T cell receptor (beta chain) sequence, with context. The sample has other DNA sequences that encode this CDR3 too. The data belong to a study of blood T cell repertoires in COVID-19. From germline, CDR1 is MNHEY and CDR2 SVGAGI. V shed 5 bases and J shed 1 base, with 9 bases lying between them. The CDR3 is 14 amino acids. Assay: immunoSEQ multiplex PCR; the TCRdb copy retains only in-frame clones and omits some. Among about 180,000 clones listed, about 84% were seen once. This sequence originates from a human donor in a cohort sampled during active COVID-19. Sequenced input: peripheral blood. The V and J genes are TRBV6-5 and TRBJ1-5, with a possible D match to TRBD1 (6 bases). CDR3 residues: CASSSQGSNQPQHF. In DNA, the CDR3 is TGTGCCAGCAGTAGTCAGGGGAGCAATCAGCCCCAGCATTTT.